The sequence of this T cell receptor beta chain was determined in a study of identical twins. Study outcomes and limitations: Donors were not followed over many years; analysis was cross-sectional. Twins' surplus sharing was weaker for beta out-of-frame sequences.

This CDR3 is 15 amino acids long. With V trimmed by 5 bases and J by 4 bases, 6 bases remained unmatched. Germline lookup yields CDR1 MNHNS and CDR2 SASEGT. Template switching introduced a universal primer site, and the cDNA bore unique molecular identifiers. TCRdb reanalysed the 5' RACE reads using MiXCR and keeps one entry per CDR3 protein. The sample carries approximately 690,000 distinct CDR3 sequences, around 6.1% recorded once. This clonotype was recorded at least ten times. Its antigen remains unknown. V gene TRBV6-1 combines with J gene TRBJ2-3, with 10 bases lining up with TRBD2. The sequence came from a man between 18 and 29 years old in good health. Sequencing was carried out using naive T cells sorted from blood. The CDR3 DNA reads as TGTGCCAGCAGTACCCTAGCGGGAGCGGCAGATACGCAGTATTTT. It encodes CASSTLAGAADTQYF.